This entry describes one T cell receptor beta chain. The protocol was immunoSEQ multiplex PCR, while the TCRdb copy is restricted to in-frame clones and leaves out a portion. The sample carries approximately 730,000 clones, 80% to 90% recorded once. This sample is part of a study of shared T cell receptors in the human thymus. The CDR3 runs 16 residues. Germline assignment: CDR1 SGHNT and CDR2 YYREEE (reference sequence). The V and J ends lost 2 bases and 6 bases, in that order; junction bases with no gene match: 14. These data were also filed under a second study, of human thymus T cells. That paper notes: Thymus specimens were resections from corrective heart surgery. Overlap was high between thymic repertoires from unrelated individuals, as reported in related research.

The clonotype originates from a girl younger than two with a congenital heart defect. This chain connects TRBV5-4 to TRBJ2-7; 7 bases map to TRBD1. The specimen was thymocytes. Here the CDR3 reads CASSFGYGEGAVEQYF. The CDR3 region has the DNA TGTGCCAGCAGCTTCGGTTACGGAGAGGGGGCGGTCGAGCAGTACTTC.